The entry below describes one T cell receptor beta chain. Many counts were recorded for this clonotype. The specificity of this receptor is unknown. Per-nucleotide qualities are absent, and no much larger clonotype sits a single base away. Every donor was a healthy Caucasian. The twin cohort comprised three pairs of female monozygotic twins, all aged about 18 to 30 years. Using Miltenyi CD45RO+ enrichment and human naive T-cell isolation kits, memory (CD45RO+) and naive T cells were isolated from PBMC. These data come from a study of identical twins (dated by TCRdb to the mid-2010s). Regarding the study in general: The study deep-sequenced TCR alpha and beta repertoires from monozygotic twins, unrelated adults of various ages and cord blood to test whether fetal clonotypes persist. To rule out contamination, replicate twin experiments were performed at different times with different library preparation protocols. What the authors observed across the whole study: Out-of-frame TCR alpha sharing in monozygotic twins was systematically underestimated by recombination models, whereas sharing between unrelated individuals was in agreement with the recombination models. The excess sharing between twins in beta out-of-frame sequences was weaker because fewer shared sequences reduced the signal-to-noise ratio. Conclusions relied on cross-sectional statistical analysis, since the same donors could not be followed over many years. Abundant cord blood beta clonotypes carried fewer insertions; young adult naive repertoires showed a weaker similar trend, while memory repertoires showed none. Invariant T cells such as MAIT and iNKT could partly confound zero-insertion analyses, though diverse VJ usage argued against this for most clonotypes. Out-of-frame TCR alpha sequences shared between twins showed an excess of low generation-probability sequences compared with coincidental sharing between unrelated individuals.

The protocol used for the library was 5' RACE. Sequenced using an Illumina HiSeq 2000. A universal primer binding site was added through template switching, and the final cDNA carried a unique molecular identifier so that TCR cDNA molecules could be counted accurately. Specific primers in the conserved constant-segment region were used to synthesize first-strand cDNA for the TCR alpha and beta chains. To control for contamination, every cDNA library was double barcoded, receiving both a SMART-Mk sample barcode and Illumina barcodes. TruSeq adapter sequences and Illumina sample barcodes were added in two successive PCR steps. Sequencing of the TCR alpha and beta cDNA libraries was done on the Illumina HiSeq platform using custom primers. The study's processing was this. MiGEC processed the raw reads to extract unique molecular identifiers, while MiXCR was used to determine the CDR3 positions. Recombination models were inferred per individual with the repgenHMM and IGoR tools using an EM algorithm. Shared clonotypes were analyzed with the tcR package in R, and sharing was normalized by the product of cloneset sizes. To study raw recombination free of thymic and clonal selection effects, out-of-frame nonproductive sequences were analyzed. The public reads were reprocessed in TCRdb via fastp at Q25 and MiXCR, keeping in-frame beta chains. Rows matching on CDR3 protein sequence are summarized as one entry with the most common DNA and genes. For this entry, the V and J calls and clone size follow TCRdb and not the study's own pipeline. The sample contains under 250,000 distinct CDR3 sequences, 7.5% of them found a single time. Jointly, the top ten make up around 1.8% of the sample.

CDR1 and CDR2, looked up from the germline V gene, are MRHNA and SNTAGT. The CDR3 holds 15 amino acids from the cysteine to the phenylalanine. CDR3 DNA is the only sequence kept; it has 45 bases, read in frame from the first base. V and J are trimmed by 4 bases and 1 base, and the gene matches miss 4 bases of the junction. These data were also reused for a study on yellow fever vaccine responses in identical twins. As noted in the second study: The T cell response to vaccination in identical twins was reported by the authors to appear partly convergent and partly personalized. The study precisely tracked vaccine-responding T cell clones in identical twins.

The V and J genes are TRBV6-4 and TRBJ2-3; 8 of the junction bases match TRBD2. The sample comprised memory (CD45RO+) T cells sorted from blood. This specimen's cell subset or site label, interpreted: CD45RO+ enriched T cells. This receptor was identified in a woman aged 18-29 years in good health. The CDR3 has the sequence CASSGLASGTDTQYF. The nucleotides read TGTGCCAGCAGTGGACTAGCGTCTGGCACAGATACGCAGTATTTT.